This TCR beta chain was observed in a study of T cell repertoires in cytomegalovirus infection. Overall study findings and caveats: The ex vivo response was dominated by HLA-C-restricted CMV-specific TCR beta clonotypes. Totalled public TCR beta family frequency picked out people who carried CMV plus the relevant HLA.

MiXCR, applied by TCRdb to the reads, yields one record per CDR3 protein. The sample yields hundreds of thousands of distinct CDR3 sequences, about 33% seen once. This CDR3 is 15 amino acids long. J gave up 15 bases and V 5 bases, and 16 bases lay outside the gene matches. Germline V gene data show CDR1 as SGHTA and CDR2 as FQGNSA. This clonotype was recorded at least ten times. Its cognate antigen is unknown. This rearrangement joins TRBV7-2 to TRBJ2-1; TRBD1 matches at 10 bases. This TCR was sampled from a human donor in good health (CMV status not recorded). Some clones in this sample may be carry-over from other donors' samples. Material: cultured PBMCs, obtained from culture after CMV antigen stimulation. DNA of the CDR3: TGTGCCAGCAGCGGCCGGGACAGGGGTCCTCAATGGCGGTTCTTC. This gives the protein CASSGRDRGPQWRFF.